This TCR beta chain was captured by sequencing in a study of T-cell reconstitution after alpha-beta-depleted transplantation in children. Study results and limitations: T-cell counts and diversity were attributed mostly to newly produced T cells one year after transplant. Several hundred rapidly expanded clones from non-depleted graft cells reportedly supplied alpha-beta T cells about two months post-transplant. Some patients showed high day-60 TCRbeta diversity, which derived from surviving recipient T cells and thymic progenitors.

Using unique molecular identifiers, the investigators prepared the TCRbeta library. TCRdb re-called the PCR reads through MiXCR, storing one row per CDR3 protein. Found here are approximately 82,000 distinct CDR3 sequences, around 15% of them singletons; the top ten hold around a fifth. Comments on this clonotype: Its antigen is as yet unknown.

Germline-derived CDR1 and CDR2 are LGHDT and YNNKEL (reference sequence). The CDR3 covers 15 residues. Trimming cost V 0 bases and J 1 base, with 10 bases left between them. Sample: PBMCs, mostly from graft donor cells, taken 180 days after TCRalphabeta/CD19-depleted stem cell transplant. The chain couples TRBV3-1 to TRBJ2-7; no clear D. This TCR was recovered from a male patient aged 2 to 9 who had a stem cell transplant for acute lymphoblastic leukemia, so the T cells may come from the graft donor. The CDR3 bases are TGTGCCAGCAGCCAAGATACCGACATATCCTACGAGCAGTACTTC. Translated: CASSQDTDISYEQYF.